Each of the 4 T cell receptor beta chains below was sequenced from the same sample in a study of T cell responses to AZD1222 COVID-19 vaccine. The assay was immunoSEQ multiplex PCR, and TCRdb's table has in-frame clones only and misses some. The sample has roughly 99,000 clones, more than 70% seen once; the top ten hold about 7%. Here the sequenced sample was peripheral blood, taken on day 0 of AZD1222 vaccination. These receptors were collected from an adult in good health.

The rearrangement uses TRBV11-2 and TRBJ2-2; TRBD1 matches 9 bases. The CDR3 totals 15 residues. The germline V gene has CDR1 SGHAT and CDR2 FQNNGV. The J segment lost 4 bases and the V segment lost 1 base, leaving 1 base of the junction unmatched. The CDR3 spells CASSLGDRVTGELFF. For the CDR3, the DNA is TGTGCCAGCAGCTTAGGGGACAGGGTCACCGGGGAGCTGTTTTTT.

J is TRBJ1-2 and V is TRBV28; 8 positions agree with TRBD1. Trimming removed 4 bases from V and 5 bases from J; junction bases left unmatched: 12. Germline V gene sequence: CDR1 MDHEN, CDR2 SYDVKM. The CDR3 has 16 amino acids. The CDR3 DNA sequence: TGTGCCAGCAGTTCAAGCACAGGGGGGGATTGGTATGGCTACACCTTC. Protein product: CASSSSTGGDWYGYTF.

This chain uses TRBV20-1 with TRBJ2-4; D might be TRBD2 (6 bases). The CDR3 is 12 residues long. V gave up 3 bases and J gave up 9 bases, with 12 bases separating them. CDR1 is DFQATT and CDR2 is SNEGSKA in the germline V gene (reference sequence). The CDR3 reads CSASTGDSIQYF. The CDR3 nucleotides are TGCAGTGCTAGTACGGGAGATAGCATTCAGTACTTC.

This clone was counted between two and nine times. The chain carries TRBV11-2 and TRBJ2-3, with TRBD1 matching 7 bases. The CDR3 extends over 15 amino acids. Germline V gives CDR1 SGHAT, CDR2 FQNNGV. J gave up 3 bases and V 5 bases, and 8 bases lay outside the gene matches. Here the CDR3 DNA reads TGTGCCAGCAGCACATACAGGGGTTTGACAGATACGCAGTATTTT. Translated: CASSTYRGLTDTQYF.